The present T cell receptor (beta chain) was sequenced within a study of blood T cell repertoires in COVID-19. Only in-frame clones appear in the TCRdb table, and some are missing; sequencing was by immunoSEQ multiplex PCR. The table lists about 68,000 clones, about three quarters of them singletons, with roughly 21% in the top ten. This clone was seen a few times. Trimming pared 7 bases from V and 6 bases from J, leaving 16 bases between. CDR1 is MNHEY, CDR2 SMNVEV, per germline (reference sequence). The CDR3 runs 14 residues. This TCR derives from a human donor in a cohort sampled during active COVID-19. The rearrangement uses TRBV27 and TRBJ2-1, with D perhaps matching TRBD1 (6 bases). The specimen was peripheral blood. CDR3 amino acids: CASTPRPGANEQFF. CDR3 DNA: TGTGCCAGCACCCCTAGGCCAGGGGCCAATGAGCAGTTCTTC.